These T cell receptor beta chains were read from a single sample in a study of OX40 agonist ivuxolimab in advanced cancers. The repertoire was sequenced with immunoSEQ multiplex PCR; TCRdb's copy has only in-frame clones and lacks some. The data show approximately 11,000 clones, 70% to 90% seen once. This sample comprised CD4+ or CD8+ T cells sorted from blood, obtained in a trial of the OX40 agonist ivuxolimab. These receptors were collected from an adult with an advanced solid tumor such as melanoma, head and neck, liver or kidney cancer. Each CDR3 is given with its conserved first and last residue.

V gene	CDR3 length	J gene	CDR3 protein
TRBV6-1	16	TRBJ2-1	CASSDGSGGPYNEQFF
TRBV9	14	TRBJ2-1	CASSVVYRGFPQFF
TRBV7-9	15	TRBJ2-5	CASSLSGLYQETQYF
TRBV5-4	16	TRBJ2-3	CASRLPTGFSTDTQYF
TRBV4-1	14	TRBJ1-1	CASSQDRSNTEAFF
TRBV27	13	TRBJ1-2	CASSFLTSYGYTF
TRBV2	12	TRBJ2-7	CASSATYYEQYF
TRBV4-2	17	TRBJ2-2	CASSHPIGRERGGELFF
TRBV27	12	TRBJ2-3	CAAATGASTQYF
TRBV4-1	14	TRBJ1-6	CASSQPGGAGPLHF
TRBV27	14	TRBJ2-7	CASSLQGLGYEQYF
TRBV18	12	TRBJ2-5	CASSPKGETQYF